Listed below are T cell receptor beta chains from one sample, sequenced in a study of cytomegalovirus exposure and HLA in healthy donors. This table comes from immunoSEQ multiplex PCR, and its TCRdb copy is limited to in-frame clones, with some not included. The sample consists of over 200,000 clones, under 90% of them appearing once. Sequenced material: PBMCs. These receptors came from a human donor in good health. Both conserved end residues are part of each CDR3. The D gene is left open where the match is weak. For some rows the clone size is stated as once, few or many, or as a class when expanded; others skip it.

D: TRBD1
size: NA
J: TRBJ2-7
V: TRBV7-9
CDR3: CASSAGTGSTYEQYF
DNA: TGTGCCAGCAGCGCCGGGACAGGGTCCACCTACGAGCAGTACTTC

D: NA
size: NA
J: TRBJ2-1
V: TRBV19
CDR3: CASSTTIARPSYNEQFF
DNA: TGTGCCAGTAGCACCACCATAGCGAGACCCTCCTACAATGAGCAGTTCTTC

D: TRBD1
size: NA
J: TRBJ2-1
V: TRBV5-1
CDR3: CASSLLGQGANEQFF
DNA: TGCGCCAGCAGCTTGTTAGGACAGGGAGCAAATGAGCAGTTCTTC

D: NA
size: NA
J: TRBJ2-5
V: TRBV10-1
CDR3: CASSDSGRKTQYF
DNA: TGCGCCAGCAGTGATTCCGGGAGAAAGACCCAGTACTTC

D: NA
size: NA
J: TRBJ2-1
V: TRBV2
CDR3: CASSEWTGNEQFF
DNA: TGTGCCAGCAGTGAATGGACTGGCAATGAGCAGTTCTTC

D: NA
size: NA
J: TRBJ2-3
V: TRBV7-3
CDR3: CASSLTGSTDTQYF
DNA: TGTGCCAGCAGCTTAACCGGGAGCACAGATACGCAGTATTTT

D: TRBD1
size: NA
J: TRBJ2-2
V: TRBV10-3
CDR3: CATAGTGNTGELFF
DNA: TGTGCCACCGCCGGGACAGGGAACACCGGGGAGCTGTTTTTT

D: TRBD2
size: NA
J: TRBJ2-3
V: TRBV5-1
CDR3: CASSEGLAGASDTQYF
DNA: TGCGCCAGCAGCGAAGGACTAGCGGGAGCCTCAGATACGCAGTATTTT

D: TRBD1
size: NA
J: TRBJ2-2
V: TRBV5-8
CDR3: CASSPLTGGHGELFF
DNA: TGTGCCAGCAGCCCCTTAACAGGGGGCCACGGGGAGCTGTTTTTT

D: NA
size: once
J: TRBJ2-7
V: TRBV6-1
CDR3: CATFWAGASYEQYF
DNA: TGTGCCACCTTCTGGGCGGGGGCGTCCTACGAGCAGTACTTC

D: TRBD2
size: NA
J: TRBJ2-7
V: TRBV7-2
CDR3: CASSPRQRGDSYEQYF
DNA: TGTGCCAGCAGCCCCCGCCAACGGGGGGATTCCTACGAGCAGTACTTC

D: TRBD1
size: NA
J: TRBJ2-1
V: TRBV9
CDR3: CASSVDPQGSSYNEQFF
DNA: TGTGCCAGCAGCGTAGACCCACAGGGGAGCTCCTACAATGAGCAGTTCTTC

D: TRBD2
size: once
J: TRBJ2-7
V: TRBV19
CDR3: CASGVGTSGIYEQYF
DNA: TGTGCCAGTGGTGTCGGGACTAGCGGGATCTACGAGCAGTACTTC

D: TRBD1
size: NA
J: TRBJ2-7
V: TRBV13
CDR3: CASSLMGTGSSEQYF
DNA: TGTGCCAGCAGCTTAATGGGGACAGGGTCGTCAGAGCAGTACTTC

D: NA
size: NA
J: TRBJ2-6
V: TRBV13
CDR3: CASSGDRHLGANVLTF
DNA: TGTGCCAGCAGCGGCGACAGGCATCTTGGGGCCAACGTCCTGACTTTC

D: TRBD1
size: NA
J: TRBJ1-2
V: TRBV6-5
CDR3: CASSYSLRTGLKGYTF
DNA: TGTGCCAGCAGTTACTCCCTCCGGACAGGGCTCAAAGGCTACACCTTC

D: NA
size: NA
J: TRBJ1-1
V: TRBV6-5
CDR3: CASSYSGQGGTEAFF
DNA: TGTGCCAGCAGTTACTCGGGGCAGGGTGGCACTGAAGCTTTCTTT

D: NA
size: NA
J: TRBJ1-2
V: TRBV2
CDR3: CASSERPNYGYTF
DNA: TGTGCCAGCAGTGAGCGGCCTAACTATGGCTACACCTTC

D: NA
size: NA
J: TRBJ2-7
V: TRBV7-8
CDR3: CASSPLIGSLPYEQYF
DNA: TGTGCCAGCAGCCCATTGATAGGTAGCCTCCCTTACGAGCAGTACTTC

D: TRBD2
size: NA
J: TRBJ2-7
V: TRBV11-2
CDR3: CASSSGGGRAHEQYF
DNA: TGTGCCAGCAGCTCCGGGGGCGGGAGGGCCCACGAGCAGTACTTC

D: TRBD1
size: NA
J: TRBJ2-1
V: TRBV5-1
CDR3: CASSFSGGRNNEQFF
DNA: TGCGCCAGCAGCTTCTCAGGGGGACGGAACAATGAGCAGTTCTTC

D: TRBD2
size: NA
J: TRBJ2-5
V: TRBV19
CDR3: CASSIGGSDRETQYF
DNA: TGTGCCAGTAGTATCGGCGGGAGTGATAGAGAGACCCAGTACTTC

D: NA
size: NA
J: TRBJ2-7
V: TRBV7-9
CDR3: CASSLAVASAHEQYF
DNA: TGTGCCAGCAGCTTAGCGGTCGCGAGCGCCCACGAGCAGTACTTC

D: NA
size: NA
J: TRBJ2-4
V: TRBV2
CDR3: CASLKRSIRGGREAKNIQYF
DNA: TGTGCCAGCCTAAAGCGATCTATTAGGGGAGGTAGGGAAGCCAAAAACATTCAGTACTTC

D: TRBD2
size: NA
J: TRBJ2-1
V: TRBV7-9
CDR3: CASSAVAAGVYNEQFF
DNA: TGTGCCAGCAGCGCTGTGGCGGCGGGAGTCTACAATGAGCAGTTCTTC

D: TRBD2
size: NA
J: TRBJ2-5
V: TRBV7-9
CDR3: CASSLAPGLAGGETQYF
DNA: TGTGCCAGCAGCTTAGCCCCGGGACTAGCGGGAGGAGAGACCCAGTACTTC

D: NA
size: NA
J: TRBJ1-1
V: TRBV2
CDR3: CASSEGQMNTEAFF
DNA: TGTGCCAGCAGTGAGGGCCAAATGAACACTGAAGCTTTCTTT

D: TRBD1
size: NA
J: TRBJ2-6
V: TRBV30
CDR3: CAWRGDRGLLSGANVLTF
DNA: TGTGCCTGGAGGGGCGACAGGGGCCTACTCTCTGGGGCCAACGTCCTGACTTTC

D: TRBD2
size: NA
J: TRBJ2-5
V: TRBV19
CDR3: CASSGLAGGPGGETQYF
DNA: TGTGCCAGTAGCGGACTAGCGGGAGGACCGGGGGGGGAGACCCAGTACTTC

D: TRBD2
size: NA
J: TRBJ2-7
V: TRBV5-8
CDR3: CASSRPSGRGYEQYF
DNA: TGTGCCAGCAGCCGTCCTAGCGGGAGGGGGTACGAGCAGTACTTC

D: TRBD2
size: NA
J: TRBJ2-7
V: TRBV7-9
CDR3: CASSLTGLAGDEQYF
DNA: TGTGCCAGCAGCTTAACGGGACTAGCGGGAGACGAGCAGTACTTC

D: TRBD1
size: NA
J: TRBJ1-1
V: TRBV10-1
CDR3: CASSRTGGNTEAFF
DNA: TGCGCCAGCAGCCGGACAGGGGGGAACACTGAAGCTTTCTTT

D: NA
size: NA
J: TRBJ1-1
V: TRBV28
CDR3: CASSGARGMTEAFF
DNA: TGTGCCAGCAGTGGCGCGCGGGGGATGACTGAAGCTTTCTTT

D: NA
size: NA
J: TRBJ1-1
V: TRBV11-2
CDR3: CASSIGLNLEAFF
DNA: TGTGCCAGCAGCATAGGACTGAACCTTGAAGCTTTCTTT

D: NA
size: NA
J: TRBJ1-2
V: TRBV9
CDR3: CASSPAPIAGYTF
DNA: TGTGCCAGCAGCCCTGCCCCGATTGCAGGGTACACCTTC

D: NA
size: NA
J: TRBJ2-1
V: TRBV9
CDR3: CASSVGAGSYNEQFF
DNA: TGTGCCAGCAGCGTAGGAGCGGGCTCCTACAATGAGCAGTTCTTC

D: TRBD1
size: few
J: TRBJ1-2
V: TRBV7-2
CDR3: CASSQGQGVYGYTF
DNA: TGTGCCAGCAGCCAGGGACAGGGGGTCTATGGCTACACCTTC

D: TRBD2
size: NA
J: TRBJ2-7
V: TRBV29-1
CDR3: CSVLSSGGTYEQYF
DNA: TGCAGCGTACTTTCTAGCGGGGGTACCTACGAGCAGTACTTC

D: NA
size: NA
J: TRBJ1-5
V: TRBV27
CDR3: CATPGGRGVRCGNQPQHF
DNA: TGTGCCACCCCAGGCGGACGCGGGGTCCGGTGCGGCAATCAGCCCCAGCATTTT

D: TRBD1
size: NA
J: TRBJ2-3
V: TRBV18
CDR3: CASSPSGQGPDTQYF
DNA: TGTGCCAGCTCGCCCAGCGGACAGGGTCCAGATACGCAGTATTTT

D: TRBD1
size: NA
J: TRBJ2-1
V: TRBV5-1
CDR3: CASSLVTGSYNEQFF
DNA: TGCGCCAGCAGCTTGGTGACAGGGTCCTACAATGAGCAGTTCTTC

D: NA
size: few
J: TRBJ1-1
V: TRBV18
CDR3: CASLSSRENTEAFF
DNA: TGTGCCAGCCTTTCGTCCAGGGAGAACACTGAAGCTTTCTTT

D: NA
size: few
J: TRBJ2-7
V: TRBV7-6
CDR3: CASSAAAGSVEQYF
DNA: TGTGCCAGCAGCGCCGCGGCAGGGTCAGTCGAGCAGTACTTC

D: NA
size: NA
J: TRBJ2-7
V: TRBV19
CDR3: CASSINRIYEQYF
DNA: TGTGCCAGTAGTATTAACAGGATCTACGAGCAGTACTTC

D: TRBD1
size: NA
J: TRBJ1-3
V: TRBV6-5
CDR3: CASSSGQGIGNTIYF
DNA: TGTGCCAGCAGTTCGGGACAGGGGATTGGAAACACCATATATTTT

D: NA
size: NA
J: TRBJ2-7
V: TRBV7-2
CDR3: CASSLAPKDFEQYF
DNA: TGTGCCAGCAGCTTAGCGCCGAAGGACTTCGAGCAGTACTTC

D: TRBD2
size: NA
J: TRBJ2-7
V: TRBV4-1
CDR3: CASSLWDYYEQYF
DNA: TGCGCCAGCAGCCTCTGGGACTACTACGAGCAGTACTTC

D: TRBD2
size: NA
J: TRBJ2-3
V: TRBV7-3
CDR3: CASSSNGLAGGRDTQYF
DNA: TGTGCCAGCAGCTCAAACGGTCTAGCGGGAGGCAGGGATACGCAGTATTTT

D: NA
size: NA
J: TRBJ2-2
V: TRBV28
CDR3: CASSSEGVGWTGELFF
DNA: TGTGCCAGCAGTTCTGAGGGAGTGGGGTGGACCGGGGAGCTGTTTTTT

D: NA
size: NA
J: TRBJ1-2
V: TRBV5-8
CDR3: CASSLVSGLDYGYTF
DNA: TGTGCCAGCAGCTTGGTCTCAGGGTTGGACTATGGCTACACCTTC

D: TRBD2
size: NA
J: TRBJ2-7
V: TRBV5-1
CDR3: CASSLEASGIYEQYF
DNA: TGCGCCAGCAGCTTGGAGGCTAGCGGGATCTACGAGCAGTACTTC

D: NA
size: NA
J: TRBJ1-6
V: TRBV5-1
CDR3: CASSLDASPGSNSPLHF
DNA: TGCGCCAGCAGCCTGGATGCGTCTCCAGGAAGCAATTCACCCCTCCACTTT

D: TRBD1
size: NA
J: TRBJ2-3
V: TRBV18
CDR3: CASSPGTGLADTQYF
DNA: TGTGCCAGCTCACCAGGGACAGGGTTGGCGGATACGCAGTATTTT

D: NA
size: NA
J: TRBJ2-3
V: TRBV10-3
CDR3: CAISESSGRLTSDTQYF
DNA: TGTGCCATCAGTGAGTCGAGTGGCAGGTTAACATCAGATACGCAGTATTTT

D: NA
size: NA
J: TRBJ1-2
V: TRBV19
CDR3: CASSPLRSYGYTF
DNA: TGTGCCAGTAGTCCCCTCCGCAGCTATGGCTACACCTTC

D: TRBD1
size: NA
J: TRBJ2-7
V: TRBV7-6
CDR3: CASSKDRGREQYF
DNA: TGTGCCAGCAGCAAGGACAGGGGACGCGAGCAGTACTTC

D: TRBD1
size: NA
J: TRBJ1-1
V: TRBV7-8
CDR3: CASSPYIKTGDTEAFF
DNA: TGTGCCAGCAGCCCCTACATCAAAACAGGGGACACTGAAGCTTTCTTT

D: TRBD2
size: NA
J: TRBJ2-5
V: TRBV19
CDR3: CASSNPILAGGRETQYF
DNA: TGTGCCAGTAGTAACCCCATACTAGCGGGAGGGCGAGAGACCCAGTACTTC